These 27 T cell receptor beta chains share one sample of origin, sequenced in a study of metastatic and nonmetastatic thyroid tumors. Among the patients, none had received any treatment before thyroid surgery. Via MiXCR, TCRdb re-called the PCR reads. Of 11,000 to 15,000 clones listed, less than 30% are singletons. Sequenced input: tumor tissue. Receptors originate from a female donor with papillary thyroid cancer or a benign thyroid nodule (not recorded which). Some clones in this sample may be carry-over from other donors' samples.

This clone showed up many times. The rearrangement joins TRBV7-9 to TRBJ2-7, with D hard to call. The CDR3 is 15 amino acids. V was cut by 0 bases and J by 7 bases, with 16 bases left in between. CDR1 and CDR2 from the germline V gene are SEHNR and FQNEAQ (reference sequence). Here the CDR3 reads CASSLALGNIGEQYF. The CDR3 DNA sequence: TGTGCCAGCAGCTTAGCGCTGGGTAACATTGGGGAGCAGTACTTC.

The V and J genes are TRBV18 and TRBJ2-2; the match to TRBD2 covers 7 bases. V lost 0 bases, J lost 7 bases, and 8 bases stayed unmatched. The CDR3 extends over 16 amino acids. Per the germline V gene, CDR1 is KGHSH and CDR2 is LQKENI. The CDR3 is CASSPPWRELVGELFF. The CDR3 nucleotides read TGTGCCAGCTCACCACCCTGGCGGGAGCTCGTCGGGGAGCTGTTTTTT.

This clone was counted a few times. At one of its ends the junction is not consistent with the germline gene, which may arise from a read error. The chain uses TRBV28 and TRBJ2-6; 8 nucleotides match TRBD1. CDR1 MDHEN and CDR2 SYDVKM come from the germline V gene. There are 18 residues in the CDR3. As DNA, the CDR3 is TGTGCCAGCAGTTTTAGGGGGACAGGCAACTCTGGGGCCAACTTCCTGACTTTC. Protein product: CASSFRGTGNSGANFLTF.

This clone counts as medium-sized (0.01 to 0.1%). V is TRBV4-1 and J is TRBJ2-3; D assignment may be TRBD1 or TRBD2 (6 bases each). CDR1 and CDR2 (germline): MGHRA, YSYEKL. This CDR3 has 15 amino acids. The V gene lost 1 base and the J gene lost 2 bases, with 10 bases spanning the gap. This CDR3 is CASSQGRGNTDTQYF. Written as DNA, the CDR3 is TGCGCCAGCAGCCAAGGGAGGGGGAACACAGATACGCAGTATTTT.

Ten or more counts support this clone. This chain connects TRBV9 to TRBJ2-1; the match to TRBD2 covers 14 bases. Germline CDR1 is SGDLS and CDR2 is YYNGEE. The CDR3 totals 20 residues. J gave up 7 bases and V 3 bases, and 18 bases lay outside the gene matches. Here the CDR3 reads CASSAPVGAPGLAGVNEQFF. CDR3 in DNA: TGTGCCAGCAGCGCTCCGGTAGGAGCTCCGGGACTAGCGGGAGTGAATGAGCAGTTCTTC. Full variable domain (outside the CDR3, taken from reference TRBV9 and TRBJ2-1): DSGVTQTPKHLITATGQRVTLRCSPRSGDLSVYWYQQSLDQGLQFLIQYYNGEERAKGNILERFSAQQFPDLHSELNLSSLELGDSALYFCASSAPVGAPGLAGVNEQFFGPGTRLTVL.

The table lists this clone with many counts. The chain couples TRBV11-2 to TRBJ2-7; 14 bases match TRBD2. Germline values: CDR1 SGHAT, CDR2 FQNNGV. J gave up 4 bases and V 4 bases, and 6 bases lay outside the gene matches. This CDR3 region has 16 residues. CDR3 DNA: TGTGCCAGCAGCTCCCCTAGGACTAGCGGGAGGTACGAGCAGTACTTC. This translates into CASSSPRTSGRYEQYF.

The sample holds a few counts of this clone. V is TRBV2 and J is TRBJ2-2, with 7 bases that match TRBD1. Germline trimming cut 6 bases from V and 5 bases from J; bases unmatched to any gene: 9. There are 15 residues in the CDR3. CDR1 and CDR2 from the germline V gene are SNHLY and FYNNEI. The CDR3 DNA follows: TGTGCCAGCAGGGCTGACAGGGAGAGGACCGGGGAGCTGTTTTTT. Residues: CASRADRERTGELFF.

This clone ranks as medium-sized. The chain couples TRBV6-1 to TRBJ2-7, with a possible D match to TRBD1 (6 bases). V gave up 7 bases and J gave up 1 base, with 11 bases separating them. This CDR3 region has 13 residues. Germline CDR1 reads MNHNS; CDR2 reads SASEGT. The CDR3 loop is CASNDRKSYEQYF. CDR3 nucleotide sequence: TGTGCCAGCAACGACAGGAAATCCTACGAGCAGTACTTC.

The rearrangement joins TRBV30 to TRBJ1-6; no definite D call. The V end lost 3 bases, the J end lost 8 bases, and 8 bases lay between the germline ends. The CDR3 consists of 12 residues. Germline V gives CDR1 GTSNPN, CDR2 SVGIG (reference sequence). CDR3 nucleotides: TGTGCCTGGAGGGGCGGGGATTCACCCCTCCACTTT. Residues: CAWRGGDSPLHF.

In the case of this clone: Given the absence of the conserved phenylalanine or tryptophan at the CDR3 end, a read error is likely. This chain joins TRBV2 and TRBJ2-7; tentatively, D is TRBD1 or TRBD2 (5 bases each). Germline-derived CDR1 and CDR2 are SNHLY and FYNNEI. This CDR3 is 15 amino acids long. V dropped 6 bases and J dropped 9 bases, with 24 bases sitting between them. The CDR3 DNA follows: TGTGCCAGCAGCCTTACGCCCGGGGACCATGGTAGGCAGTACCTC. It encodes CASSLTPGDHGRQYL.

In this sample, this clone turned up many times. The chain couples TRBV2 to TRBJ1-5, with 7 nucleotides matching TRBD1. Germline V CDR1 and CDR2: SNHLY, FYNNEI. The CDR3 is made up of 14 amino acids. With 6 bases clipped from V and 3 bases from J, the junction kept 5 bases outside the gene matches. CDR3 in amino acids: CASRDRELNQPQHF. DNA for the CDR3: TGTGCCAGCAGAGACAGGGAGCTCAATCAGCCCCAGCATTTT. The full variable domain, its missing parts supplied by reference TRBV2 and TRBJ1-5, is EPEVTQTPSHQVTQMGQEVILRCVPISNHLYFYWYRQILGQKVEFLVSFYNNEISEKSEIFDDQFSVERPDGSNFTLKIRSTKLEDSAMYFCASRDRELNQPQHFGDGTRLSIL.

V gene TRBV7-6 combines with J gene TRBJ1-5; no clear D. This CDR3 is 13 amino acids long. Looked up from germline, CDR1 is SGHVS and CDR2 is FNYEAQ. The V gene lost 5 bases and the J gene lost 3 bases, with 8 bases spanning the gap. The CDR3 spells CASSLDLNQPQHF. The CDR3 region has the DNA TGTGCCAGCAGCCTTGACCTCAATCAGCCCCAGCATTTT.

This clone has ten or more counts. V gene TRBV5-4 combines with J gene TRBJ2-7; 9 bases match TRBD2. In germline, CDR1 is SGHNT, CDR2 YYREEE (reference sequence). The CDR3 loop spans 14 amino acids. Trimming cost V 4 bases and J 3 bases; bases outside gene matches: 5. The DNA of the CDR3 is TGTGCCAGCAGCCCCGGGACTAGCTACTACGAGCAGTACTTC. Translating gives CASSPGTSYYEQYF.

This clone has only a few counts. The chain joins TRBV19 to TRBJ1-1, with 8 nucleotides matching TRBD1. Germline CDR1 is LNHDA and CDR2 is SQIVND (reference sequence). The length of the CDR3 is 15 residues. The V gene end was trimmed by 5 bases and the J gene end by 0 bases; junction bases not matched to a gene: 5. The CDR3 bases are TGTGCCAGTAGTGCCTCAGGGGGCATGAACACTGAAGCTTTCTTT. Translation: CASSASGGMNTEAFF.

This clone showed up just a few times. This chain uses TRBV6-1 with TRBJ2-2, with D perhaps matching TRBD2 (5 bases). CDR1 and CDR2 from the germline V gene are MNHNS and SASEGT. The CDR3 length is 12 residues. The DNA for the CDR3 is TGTTCCATCAGCAGAGGGACCGGGGAGCTGTTTTTT. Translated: CSISRGTGELFF.

This CDR3 reads CSARDSGTATQYF. CDR3 in DNA: TGCAGTGCTAGAGATAGTGGAACGGCGACCCAGTACTTC. This chain connects TRBV20-1 to TRBJ2-5; D unclear. This CDR3 spans 13 amino acids. Germline CDR1 reads DFQATT; CDR2 reads SNEGSKA (reference sequence). Trimming left V 0 bases short and J 7 bases short, with 12 bases between.

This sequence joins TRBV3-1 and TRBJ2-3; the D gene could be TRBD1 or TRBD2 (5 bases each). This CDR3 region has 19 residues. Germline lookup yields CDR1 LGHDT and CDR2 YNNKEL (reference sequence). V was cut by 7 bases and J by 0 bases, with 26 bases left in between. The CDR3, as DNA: TGTGCCAGCAAGCCGACCGGGACCCATTTTTTAACTAGCACAGATACGCAGTATTTT. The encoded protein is CASKPTGTHFLTSTDTQYF.

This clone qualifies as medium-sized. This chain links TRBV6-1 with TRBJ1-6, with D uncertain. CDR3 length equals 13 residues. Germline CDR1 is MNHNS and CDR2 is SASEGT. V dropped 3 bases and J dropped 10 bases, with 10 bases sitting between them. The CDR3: CASSDRSASPLHF. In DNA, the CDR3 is TGTGCCAGCAGTGACAGGTCAGCCTCACCCCTCCACTTT.

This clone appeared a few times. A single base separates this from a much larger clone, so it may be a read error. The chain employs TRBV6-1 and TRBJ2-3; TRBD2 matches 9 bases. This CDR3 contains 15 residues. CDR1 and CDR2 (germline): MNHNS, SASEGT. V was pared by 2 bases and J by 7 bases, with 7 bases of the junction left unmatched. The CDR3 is CASSETWLAGYTQYF. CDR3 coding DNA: TGTGCCAGCAGTGAAACGTGGCTAGCGGGATATACGCAGTATTTT.

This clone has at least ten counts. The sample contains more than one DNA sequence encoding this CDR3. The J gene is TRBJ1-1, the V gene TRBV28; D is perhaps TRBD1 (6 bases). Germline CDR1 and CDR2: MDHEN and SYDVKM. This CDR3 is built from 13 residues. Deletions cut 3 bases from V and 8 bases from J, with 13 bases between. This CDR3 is CASSFWGATEAFF. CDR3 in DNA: TGTGCCAGCAGTTTTTGGGGGGCCACCGAAGCTTTCTTT.

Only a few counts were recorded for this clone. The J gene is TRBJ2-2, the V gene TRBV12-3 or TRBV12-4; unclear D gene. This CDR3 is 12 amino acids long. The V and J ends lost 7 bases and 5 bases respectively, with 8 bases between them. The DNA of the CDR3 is TGTGCCAGCACTAAACCAACCGGGGAGCTGTTTTTT. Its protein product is CASTKPTGELFF.

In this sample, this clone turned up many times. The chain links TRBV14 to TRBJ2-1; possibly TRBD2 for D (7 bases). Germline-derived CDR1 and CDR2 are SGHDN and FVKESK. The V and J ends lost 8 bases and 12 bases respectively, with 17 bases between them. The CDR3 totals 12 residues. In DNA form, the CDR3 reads TGTGCCAGCGGTTCTAGCGGAGGGGGGCAGTTCTTC. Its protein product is CASGSSGGGQFF.

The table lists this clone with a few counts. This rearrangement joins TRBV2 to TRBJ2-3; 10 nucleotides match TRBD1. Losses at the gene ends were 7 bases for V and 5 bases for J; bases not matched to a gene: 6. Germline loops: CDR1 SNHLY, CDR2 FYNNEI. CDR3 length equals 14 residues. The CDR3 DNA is TGTGCCAGCAAGCCGGGGACAGGGGTAGATACGCAGTATTTT. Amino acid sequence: CASKPGTGVDTQYF.

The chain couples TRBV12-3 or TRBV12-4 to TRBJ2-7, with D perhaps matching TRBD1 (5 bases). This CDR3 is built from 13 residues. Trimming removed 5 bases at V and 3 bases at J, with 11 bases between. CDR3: CASSVGEHYEQYF. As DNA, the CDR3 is TGTGCCAGCAGTGTAGGGGAACACTACGAGCAGTACTTC.

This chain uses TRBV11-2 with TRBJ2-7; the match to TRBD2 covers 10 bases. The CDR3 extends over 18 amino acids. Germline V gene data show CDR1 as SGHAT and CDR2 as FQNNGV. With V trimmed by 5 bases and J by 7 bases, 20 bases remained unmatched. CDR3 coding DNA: TGTGCCAGCAGCAGAAATGGGACAGCGGGAGGGCCCTCTGTAGAGCAGTACTTC. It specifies CASSRNGTAGGPSVEQYF.

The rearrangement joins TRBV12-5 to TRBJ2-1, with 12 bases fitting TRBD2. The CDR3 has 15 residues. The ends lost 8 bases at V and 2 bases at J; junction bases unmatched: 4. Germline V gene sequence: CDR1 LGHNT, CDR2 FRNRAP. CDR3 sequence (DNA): TGTGCTAGTAGGCGGACTAGCGGGACCTACAATGAGCAGTTCTTC. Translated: CASRRTSGTYNEQFF.

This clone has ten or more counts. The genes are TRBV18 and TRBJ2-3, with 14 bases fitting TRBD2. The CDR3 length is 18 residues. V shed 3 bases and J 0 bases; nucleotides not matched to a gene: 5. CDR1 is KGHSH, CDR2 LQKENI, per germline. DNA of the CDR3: TGTGCCAGCTCACCGGGGACTAGCGGGAGTTGGAGCACAGATACGCAGTATTTT. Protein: CASSPGTSGSWSTDTQYF.